These 30 T cell receptor beta chains share one sample of origin, sequenced in a study of blood T cells in healthy people across ages. A second PCR, run for roughly 7 to 11 cycles, used a sample-barcoded 5' primer plus a J-beta primer mix. Each CDR3 protein is one row after TCRdb ran MiXCR on the 5' RACE reads. The top ten hold roughly 20% of the sample, which has about 730,000 distinct CDR3 sequences, roughly 44% seen once. Sequences were obtained from blood. All receptors come from a woman aged 55-75 years in good health.

This clonotype was seen a handful of times. The CDR3 loop is CASSHGGRNEQFF. Written as DNA, the CDR3 is TGTGCCAGCAGCCACGGGGGCCGCAATGAGCAGTTCTTC. The chain is built from TRBV4-2 and TRBJ2-1; D might be TRBD1 or TRBD2, each matching 6 bases. Looked up from germline, CDR1 is LGHNA and CDR2 is YNFKEQ. The CDR3 runs to 13 residues. V shed 3 bases and J shed 6 bases, with 9 bases lying between them.

This clonotype has just a few counts. This rearrangement joins TRBV28 to TRBJ2-7, with 8 positions matching TRBD1. CDR1 is MDHEN, CDR2 SYDVKM, per germline. V was pared by 6 bases and J by 7 bases, with 14 bases of the junction left unmatched. CDR3 length: 15 amino acids. The CDR3 loop reads CASRRQGSILWEQYF. The CDR3 bases are TGTGCCAGCAGGAGACAGGGGTCCATCCTTTGGGAGCAGTACTTC.

The table lists this clonotype with a few counts. The chain joins TRBV27 to TRBJ2-1; D is perhaps TRBD2 (6 bases). CDR1 is MNHEY, CDR2 SMNVEV, per germline (reference sequence). V lost 0 bases and J lost 6, with 12 bases in between. The CDR3 is made up of 15 amino acids. For the CDR3, the DNA is TGTGCCAGCAGTTTATCGGGAGGTCTAGTCAATGAGCAGTTCTTC. Encoded protein: CASSLSGGLVNEQFF.

This clonotype was counted a few times. This chain uses TRBV29-1 with TRBJ1-1; 8 nucleotides agree with TRBD1. Germline V gene sequence: CDR1 SQVTM, CDR2 ANQGSEA. This CDR3 comprises 12 residues. The J segment lost 5 bases and the V segment lost 8 bases, leaving 7 bases of the junction unmatched. The chain's CDR3 is CSSDRVGTEAFF. CDR3 bases: TGCAGCTCGGACAGGGTGGGTACTGAAGCTTTCTTT.

The rearrangement joins TRBV20-1 to TRBJ2-1; a possible D gene is TRBD1 (6 bases). From germline, CDR1 is DFQATT and CDR2 SNEGSKA (reference sequence). Trimming took 1 base from V and 4 from J, leaving 23 bases between them. This CDR3 contains 18 residues. CDR3 DNA: TGCAGTGCTAGAGGAGGGCGGACAGATGCCGATTTTTACAATGAGCAGTTCTTC. Its translation is CSARGGRTDADFYNEQFF.

V gene TRBV20-1 combines with J gene TRBJ2-7, with a possible D match to TRBD2 (6 bases). Germline CDR1 is DFQATT and CDR2 is SNEGSKA (reference sequence). This CDR3 contains 14 residues. The V end was cut by 8 bases, the J end by 0 bases, with 17 bases between. Written as DNA, the CDR3 is TGCAGTACTGAGACTAGAGACCTCTCCTACGAGCAGTACTTC. Translation gives CSTETRDLSYEQYF.

The chain recombines TRBV7-2 with TRBJ2-1, with D possibly being TRBD1 or TRBD2 (5 bases each). The germline V and J ends were trimmed by 7 bases and 5 bases, with 12 bases remaining between them. The CDR3 extends over 13 amino acids. Looked up from germline, CDR1 is SGHTA and CDR2 is FQGNSA. The CDR3 is CASNRGPNNEQFF. CDR3 sequence (DNA): TGTGCCAGCAACCGGGGCCCAAACAATGAGCAGTTCTTC.

This clonotype was detected a few times. V usage is TRBV5-8 and J usage is TRBJ2-5; D might be TRBD2 (6 bases). This CDR3 spans 17 amino acids. The V end lost 4 bases, the J end lost 5 bases, and 24 bases lay between the germline ends. The germline V gene encodes CDR1 SGHTS and CDR2 YDEGEE. The CDR3 region has the DNA TGTGCCAGCAGCCAAGGGACCGGGAGTGGGGTGGTGGAGACCCAGTACTTC. It is translated as CASSQGTGSGVVETQYF.

V is TRBV13 and J is TRBJ2-5; D is undetermined. The end of the DNA is better explained by TRBJ2-7, so the J call may be wrong. There are 12 residues in the CDR3. Looked up from germline, CDR1 is PRHDT and CDR2 is FYEKMQ (reference sequence). The DNA of the CDR3 is TGTGCCAGCAGCTTACAGAGTCGCGAGCAGTACTTC. Translation gives CASSLQSREQYF.

This clonotype was seen a handful of times. This chain connects TRBV20-1 to TRBJ2-3, with 9 bases identical to TRBD2. The CDR3 loop spans 14 amino acids. CDR1 DFQATT and CDR2 SNEGSKA come from the germline V gene (reference sequence). V lost 2 bases and J lost 10; bases outside the gene matches: 10. The CDR3 region is CSARLAGGLRAQYF. The CDR3 DNA follows: TGCAGTGCTAGATTGGCGGGGGGGTTGAGGGCGCAGTATTTT.

As for this clonotype: A read error may account for a junction end that differs from germline. The chain recombines TRBV6-2 or TRBV6-3 with TRBJ2-1; TRBD2 aligns across 9 bases. The CDR3 length is 14 residues. Germline V gives CDR1 MNHEY, CDR2 SVGEGT. The chain's CDR3 is CASARGGSYSEQFF. CDR3 sequence (DNA): TGTGCCAGCGCGCGGGGGGGCTCCTACAGTGAGCAGTTCTTC.

The chain is built from TRBV20-1 and TRBJ1-2, with 7 bases matching TRBD1. Germline V CDR1 and CDR2: DFQATT, SNEGSKA (reference sequence). The CDR3 sequence is 12 residues long. V gave up 6 bases and J gave up 3 bases; unmatched junction bases: 4. The CDR3 nucleotides are TGCAGTGCCTGGGACAGTGACTATGGCTACACCTTC. The encoded protein is CSAWDSDYGYTF.

J is TRBJ1-5 and V is TRBV20-1; D is unclear. Germline V CDR1 and CDR2: DFQATT, SNEGSKA (reference sequence). The CDR3 consists of 12 residues. The V end lost 5 bases, the J end lost 3 bases, and 8 bases lay between the germline ends. The CDR3 spells CSAYVPNQPQHF. The CDR3 DNA reads TGCAGTGCTTATGTGCCCAATCAGCCCCAGCATTTT.

With respect to this clonotype: The junction departs from germline at one end; a sequencing error may be responsible. This chain connects TRBV5-1 to TRBJ2-2, with D perhaps TRBD1 or TRBD2 (6 bases each). Per the germline V gene, CDR1 is SGHRS and CDR2 is YFSETQ. The CDR3 spans 16 residues. CDR3 DNA: TGCGCCAGCAGTTTGGGGGGCAGGGCGAACACCGGGGAGCTGTTTTTT. It yields the protein CASSLGGRANTGELFF.

This clonotype showed up just a few times. The V and J genes are TRBV28 and TRBJ2-7; 10 positions agree with TRBD2. The CDR3 spans 16 residues. The germline V gene encodes CDR1 MDHEN and CDR2 SYDVKM. V lost 3 bases, J lost 3 bases, and 8 bases stayed unmatched. The DNA of the CDR3 is TGTGCCAGCAGTTTTGGGAGGGGACTAGCGATCTACGAGCAGTACTTC. It codes for CASSFGRGLAIYEQYF.

In this sample, this clonotype turned up a few times. The chain combines TRBV28 with TRBJ2-5, with a tentative D call TRBD1 (6 bases). This CDR3 comprises 12 residues. CDR1 is MDHEN, CDR2 SYDVKM, per germline. V was trimmed by 6 bases and J by 4 bases, leaving 9 bases between them. CDR3 sequence: CASRGGPETQYF. As DNA, the CDR3 is TGTGCCAGCAGAGGGGGTCCAGAGACCCAGTACTTC.

The rearrangement links TRBV2 to TRBJ2-1; possible D gene TRBD1, 5 bases. This CDR3 is 13 amino acids long. Germline CDR1 and CDR2: SNHLY and FYNNEI. V shed 8 bases and J shed 2 bases, with 10 bases lying between them. CDR3 nucleotides: TGTGCCAGCCCCAGGGATGCCTACAATGAGCAGTTCTTC. This gives the protein CASPRDAYNEQFF.

The chain links TRBV27 to TRBJ2-3; D perhaps matches TRBD2 (5 bases). The CDR3 sequence is 16 residues long. The V and J ends lost 2 bases and 4 bases respectively, with 16 bases between them. Germline V CDR1 and CDR2: MNHEY, SMNVEV (reference sequence). This CDR3 is CASSLGVRGRADTQYF. CDR3 nucleotide sequence: TGTGCCAGCAGTTTAGGGGTCCGCGGGCGGGCAGATACGCAGTATTTT.

V and J are TRBV12-3 or TRBV12-4 and TRBJ2-3; 8 nucleotides match TRBD2. The CDR3 contains 15 residues. Trimming removed 1 base from V and 1 base from J; junction bases left unmatched: 1. The CDR3 loop is CASSLERGRTDTQYF. DNA of the CDR3: TGTGCCAGCAGTTTAGAGCGGGGGCGCACAGATACGCAGTATTTT.

This clonotype appeared a few times. The V and J genes are TRBV6-4 and TRBJ2-1; no reliable D call. CDR3 length equals 16 residues. Germline CDR1 MRHNA, CDR2 SNTAGT. Trimming pared 4 bases from V and 0 bases from J, leaving 13 bases between. CDR3 amino acids: CASSGEPGSSYNEQFF. CDR3 bases: TGTGCCAGCAGTGGTGAACCCGGAAGCTCCTACAATGAGCAGTTCTTC.

The chain employs TRBV20-1 and TRBJ1-5; 8 positions agree with TRBD1. Per germline, CDR1 DFQATT and CDR2 SNEGSKA (reference sequence). CDR3 size: 14 residues. Trimming at V came to 4 bases and at J to 1 base, leaving 3 bases not matched to a gene. The CDR3 region is CSATTGESNQPQHF. CDR3 nucleotide sequence: TGCAGTGCTACGACAGGGGAGAGCAATCAGCCCCAGCATTTT.

As regards this clonotype: Possible read error: a much larger clone is one base away. CDR3 sequence reads: CATRVRTQETQFF. DNA of the CDR3: TGCGCCACCCGGGTCAGGACACAAGAGACCCAGTTCTTC. This chain links TRBV5-1 with TRBJ2-1, with D perhaps TRBD1 (5 bases). Germline lookup yields CDR1 SGHRS and CDR2 YFSETQ. Trimming removed 9 bases from V and 13 bases from J, with 23 bases in between. The CDR3 is 13 residues long.

This clonotype was counted only a few times. This sequence joins TRBV7-9 and TRBJ1-2, with D maybe TRBD1 (5 bases). Trimming stripped 5 bases from V and 7 bases from J, with 14 bases between. The CDR3 consists of 13 residues. Germline V gene data show CDR1 as SEHNR and CDR2 as FQNEAQ (reference sequence). CDR3 nucleotide sequence: TGTGCCAGCAGCGTAGGGGATTTCGGTGGCTACACCTTC. Translating gives CASSVGDFGGYTF.

The chain is built from TRBV29-1 and TRBJ2-1; 9 bases fit TRBD1. Trimming cost V 6 bases and J 8 bases; bases outside gene matches: 8. Germline V gene data show CDR1 as SQVTM and CDR2 as ANQGSEA. CDR3 size: 13 residues. The CDR3 DNA reads as TGCAGCGTCGGACAGGGGATATTATATGAGCAGTTCTTC. Translating it yields CSVGQGILYEQFF.

This clonotype occurred a few times. The V gene is TRBV12-3 or TRBV12-4, the J gene TRBJ1-2; possibly TRBD1 for D (5 bases). The CDR3 contains 14 residues. Between the trimmed V and J ends, which lost 7 bases and 1 base, there was a span of 13 bases. CDR3 DNA: TGTGCCAGCACCCGGGTAGGGGATAACTATGGCTACACCTTC. It translates to CASTRVGDNYGYTF.

This clonotype came up a few times. The chain employs TRBV29-1 and TRBJ2-1; 9 positions agree with TRBD2. The CDR3 is 12 residues long. V lost 6 bases and J lost 8; bases outside the gene matches: 5. Germline V gene sequence: CDR1 SQVTM, CDR2 ANQGSEA. The DNA of the CDR3 is TGCAGCGTCGCTCCTAGCGGGGATGAGCAGTTCTTC. Translation: CSVAPSGDEQFF.

The chain links TRBV20-1 to TRBJ2-7; possible D gene TRBD1, 5 bases. The CDR3 length is 13 residues. The V end lost 3 bases, the J end lost 6 bases, and 15 bases lay between the germline ends. The germline gives CDR1 DFQATT, CDR2 SNEGSKA (reference sequence). CDR3 residues: CSASRAGLGEQYF. CDR3 nucleotide sequence: TGCAGTGCTAGTAGGGCAGGGCTGGGCGAGCAGTACTTC.

This clonotype turned up a few times. A much larger clone lies a single base off, so this may be a read error. This sequence joins TRBV12-3 or TRBV12-4 and TRBJ1-6; a weak D match, TRBD1 (6 bases). The CDR3 consists of 15 residues. The CDR3 nucleotides read TGTGCCAGCAGTTTCAAGGGGGTCAATAATTCACCCCCCCACTTT. Translated, it gives CASSFKGVNNSPPHF.

This clonotype showed up just once. This may arise from a read error, as a much more abundant clone is one base away. The rearrangement links TRBV11-2 to TRBJ2-1; 10 bases map to TRBD2. Per the germline V gene, CDR1 is SGHAT and CDR2 is FQNNGV. The CDR3 has 15 amino acids. With V trimmed by 3 bases and J by 6 bases, 5 bases remained unmatched. The CDR3 protein is CASSFEASGSNEQFF. The CDR3 bases are TGTGCCAGCAGCTTCGAGGCTAGCGGGAGCAATGAGCAGTTCTTC.

Regarding this clonotype: This clone may be a read error of a much larger clone one base away. The V call is TRBV9, the J call TRBJ2-4; TRBD2 aligns across 10 bases. The end of the DNA aligns better with TRBJ2-7, so the J call may be wrong. The CDR3 is 15 amino acids. The germline CDR1 and CDR2 sequences are SGDLS and YYNGEE. CDR3 amino acids: CASSKGLAASDEQYF. The CDR3 DNA follows: TGTGCCAGCAGCAAAGGACTAGCGGCTAGCGACGAGCAGTACTTC.